Listed below are T cell receptor beta chains from one sample, sequenced in a study of neurological immune-mediated disorders. A single record per CDR3 protein comes from TCRdb applying MiXCR to the 5' RACE reads. The sample shows fewer than 70,000 distinct CDR3 sequences, more than 8% of them seen only once. Sequenced material: PBMCs. Every receptor here comes from a man aged 25 to 45 in good health. Each CDR3 is given with its conserved first and last residue. D genes are given only for firm matches. Some rows mark clone size as missing; the rest say once, few, many or name a class of expanded clone.

j_call	v_call	d_call	clone_size	cdr3_aa	cdr3_nt
TRBJ2-7	TRBV28	.	.	CASRTEKGPGYEQYF	TGTGCCAGCAGGACGGAGAAAGGGCCCGGCTACGAGCAGTACTTC
TRBJ2-1	TRBV5-5	TRBD1	many	CASSLVGGDEQFF	TGTGCCAGCAGCTTGGTAGGGGGCGATGAGCAGTTCTTC
TRBJ1-6	TRBV5-1	.	once	CASSLVRENSPLHF	TGCGCCAGCAGCTTGGTTCGAGAGAATTCACCCCTCCACTTT
TRBJ1-2	TRBV27	.	many	CASSLNRVTYGYTF	TGTGCCAGCAGTTTGAACAGGGTGACCTATGGCTACACCTTC
TRBJ2-1	TRBV7-2	.	.	CASSFYICSAREAVDEQFF	.
TRBJ2-1	TRBV20-1	.	many	CSAQGAGGHRVEQFF	TGCAGTGCCCAGGGAGCGGGTGGGCATCGTGTTGAGCAGTTCTTC
TRBJ1-4	TRBV13	.	many	CASTSGTEFNEKLFF	TGTGCCAGCACCTCAGGGACTGAATTTAATGAAAAACTGTTTTTT
TRBJ2-5	TRBV4-2	.	large	CASSPHSSGTGDETQYF	TGTGCCAGCAGCCCCCATTCTAGCGGGACAGGAGACGAGACCCAGTACTTC
TRBJ1-1	TRBV12-3/TRBV12-4	TRBD1	many	CASGGTAGLGAFF	TGTGCCAGCGGGGGGACAGCAGGATTGGGAGCTTTCTTT
TRBJ2-7	TRBV4-1	.	many	CASSQAPTGGEQYF	TGCGCCAGCAGCCAAGCCCCGACCGGGGGCGAGCAGTACTTC
TRBJ2-4	TRBV7-9	.	many	CASSLGDTVAKNIQYF	TGTGCCAGCAGCTTAGGCGACACTGTAGCCAAAAACATTCAGTACTTC
TRBJ1-3	TRBV28	TRBD1	many	CASSPPDRGNTIYF	TGTGCCAGCAGCCCACCGGACAGGGGAAACACCATATATTTT
TRBJ2-1	TRBV7-2	.	many	CASSLGTAGFEQFF	TGTGCCAGCAGCTTAGGGACAGCGGGATTTGAGCAGTTCTTC
TRBJ1-2	TRBV2	.	many	CASSEVEDYGYTF	TGTGCCAGCAGTGAGGTCGAAGACTATGGCTACACCTTC
TRBJ2-3	TRBV7-8	.	.	CASSLHTDTQYF	TGTGCCAGCAGCCTACACACAGATACGCAGTATTTT
TRBJ2-5	TRBV7-9	.	.	CATRTARQETQYF	TGTGCCACAAGGACAGCCCGCCAAGAGACCCAGTACTTC
TRBJ1-2	TRBV27	.	many	CASSPTGNYGYTF	TGTGCCAGCAGTCCGACGGGCAACTATGGCTACACCTTC
TRBJ2-1	TRBV6-6	.	many	CASSYSGSYNEQFF	TGTGCCAGCAGTTATTCGGGCAGTTACAATGAGCAGTTCTTC
TRBJ1-5	TRBV6-6	.	.	CASSFAGQPQHF	TGTGCCAGCAGTTTCGCAGGCCAGCCCCAGCATTTT
TRBJ2-2	TRBV7-2	.	many	CASSFTSRTGELFF	TGTGCCAGCAGCTTCACTAGTCGCACCGGGGAGCTGTTTTTT
TRBJ2-1	TRBV4-2	.	many	CASSQDTNQKRVNYNEQFF	TGTGCCAGCAGCCAAGATACGAATCAAAAGCGGGTGAACTACAATGAGCAGTTCTTC
TRBJ1-1	TRBV11-2	.	.	CASSPIQIEAFF	TGTGCCAGCAGCCCCATCCAGATTGAAGCTTTCTTT